Presented here are 22 T cell receptor beta chains from one specimen sequenced in a study of cytomegalovirus exposure and HLA in healthy donors. Primers included in the PCR were 60 Vbeta and 13 Jbeta primers. TCRdb's copy holds only in-frame clones and misses some; the assay was immunoSEQ multiplex PCR. Of approximately 140,000 clones in the sample, roughly 75% are singletons; the top ten hold over 6.5%. The material sequenced was PBMCs. Receptor source: a man aged 35 to 55 in good health and CMV-seropositive.

This chain links TRBV6-4 with TRBJ2-3, with TRBD2 matching 10 bases. V dropped 1 base and J dropped 7; count of bases not matched to a gene: 2. CDR3 length equals 14 residues. Germline V gene lookup returns CDR1 MRHNA and CDR2 SNTAGT. Here the CDR3 DNA reads TGTGCCAGCAGTGACTTGACTAGCGGGCATACGCAGTATTTT. Its protein is CASSDLTSGHTQYF.

The count of this clone is one. The rearrangement uses TRBV7-6 and TRBJ2-1; TRBD2 agrees at 12 bases. The CDR3 totals 19 residues. CDR1 and CDR2 (germline): SGHVS, FNYEAQ. The V and J ends lost 7 bases and 3 bases, in that order; junction bases with no gene match: 16. CDR3 residues: CASTVKASGREGHYNEQFF. As DNA, the CDR3 is TGTGCCAGCACCGTAAAGGCTAGCGGGAGGGAGGGCCACTACAATGAGCAGTTCTTC. Full variable domain (rest looked up from reference TRBV7-6 and TRBJ2-1): GAGVSQSPRYKVTKRGQDVALRCDPISGHVSLYWYRQALGQGPEFLTYFNYEAQQDKSGLPNDRFSAERPEGSISTLTIQRTEQRDSAMYRCASTVKASGREGHYNEQFFGPGTRLTVL.

The genes are TRBV2 and TRBJ2-2; the D gene is possibly TRBD1 (5 bases). The CDR3 consists of 15 residues. Germline values: CDR1 SNHLY, CDR2 FYNNEI. Trimming left V 3 bases short and J 4 bases short, with 12 bases between. The CDR3, as DNA: TGTGCCAGCAGTGAGTGGGGAAGGGGCACCGGGGAGCTGTTTTTT. Encoded protein: CASSEWGRGTGELFF.

The genes are TRBV9 and TRBJ1-2; TRBD1 is a possible D gene (5 bases). Germline V gene data show CDR1 as SGDLS and CDR2 as YYNGEE. The CDR3 runs to 16 residues. Trimming pared 0 bases from V and 4 bases from J, leaving 16 bases between. CDR3 nucleotides: TGTGCCAGCAGCGTAGGAACTGCGGCAGGGCGCTATGGCTACACCTTC. This gives the protein CASSVGTAAGRYGYTF.

The chain recombines TRBV11-3 with TRBJ2-7; 12 bases align to TRBD2. This CDR3 has 14 residues. In germline, CDR1 is SGHNT, CDR2 YENEEA. V shed 5 bases, J shed 5 bases, and the junction held 4 bases outside the gene matches. CDR3 bases: TGTGCCAGCAGCCCGACTAGCGGGAGAAACGAGCAGTACTTC. Translated, it gives CASSPTSGRNEQYF.

This clone came up once. CDR3 residues: CASSLWQGRCEKLFF. In DNA form, the CDR3 reads TGTGCCAGCAGCTTATGGCAGGGAAGATGTGAAAAACTGTTTTTT. The genes are TRBV11-3 and TRBJ1-4, with D maybe TRBD1 (5 bases). Trimming removed 2 bases at V and 7 bases at J, with 14 bases between. Germline CDR1 SGHNT, CDR2 YENEEA. The CDR3 runs 15 residues. Supplemented by reference TRBV11-3 and TRBJ1-4, the full variable domain reads EAGVVQSPRYKIIEKKQPVAFWCNPISGHNTLYWYLQNLGQGPELLIRYENEEAVDDSQLPKDRFSAERLKGVDSTLKIQPAELGDSAVYLCASSLWQGRCEKLFFGSGTQLSVL.

The chain has TRBV4-1 and TRBJ2-7; the match to TRBD1 covers 8 bases. This CDR3 spans 15 amino acids. V gave up 3 bases and J gave up 5 bases; unmatched junction bases: 9. Germline-derived CDR1 and CDR2 are MGHRA and YSYEKL. The CDR3 sequence: CASSQTPTGVDEQYF. The CDR3, as DNA: TGCGCCAGCAGCCAGACCCCGACAGGGGTAGACGAGCAGTACTTC.

The V and J genes are TRBV7-9 and TRBJ2-7, with 9 nucleotides matching TRBD2. V trimming: 3 bases; J trimming: 0 bases; junction bases outside the gene matches: 3. The CDR3 covers 15 residues. Germline lookup yields CDR1 SEHNR and CDR2 FQNEAQ (reference sequence). CDR3 bases: TGTGCCAGCAGCTTCTCAGCGGGGGGCTCCTACGAGCAGTACTTC. Its translation: CASSFSAGGSYEQYF.

The rearrangement joins TRBV7-8 to TRBJ1-4, with D unresolved. Per the germline V gene, CDR1 is SGHVS and CDR2 is FQNEAQ. V shed 2 bases and J shed 8 bases, with 15 bases lying between them. The CDR3 spans 15 residues. The CDR3 sequence: CASSLNVNPREKLFF. DNA of the CDR3: TGTGCCAGCAGCTTAAATGTGAACCCTAGAGAAAAACTGTTTTTT.

CDR3 amino acids: CASSAKSQGYNEQFF. The CDR3 DNA sequence: TGCGCCAGCAGTGCGAAGAGCCAGGGATACAATGAGCAGTTCTTC. The J gene is TRBJ2-1, the V gene TRBV5-1; D is perhaps TRBD1 (5 bases). This CDR3 region has 15 residues. Germline lookup yields CDR1 SGHRS and CDR2 YFSETQ. V was shortened by 5 bases and J by 4 bases, with 16 bases between the two germline ends.

This clone appeared a few times. The CDR3 sequence: CASSSSLNRIGYTF. DNA of the CDR3: TGTGCCAGCAGCTCGTCACTAAATAGGATTGGCTACACCTTC. The chain uses TRBV5-6 and TRBJ1-2; D gene uncertain. The V end was cut by 3 bases, the J end by 7 bases, with 16 bases between. Per the germline V gene, CDR1 is SGHDT and CDR2 is YYEEEE. The CDR3 extends over 14 amino acids.

A few counts support this clone. The V gene is TRBV7-2, the J gene TRBJ1-1; D not certain. V shed 6 bases and J shed 0 bases, with 14 bases lying between them. This CDR3 has 15 amino acids. Germline V gene lookup returns CDR1 SGHTA and CDR2 FQGNSA. DNA of the CDR3: TGTGCCAGCAGTCTTACCTTACAACTGAACACTGAAGCTTTCTTT. Translating it yields CASSLTLQLNTEAFF.

This clone was seen once. This chain connects TRBV27 to TRBJ2-2, with 9 positions matching TRBD2. The CDR3 sequence is 17 residues long. Trimming cost V 5 bases and J 4 bases; bases outside gene matches: 11. Germline V gene lookup returns CDR1 MNHEY and CDR2 SMNVEV (reference sequence). The CDR3, as DNA: TGTGCCAGCAGTCCCGGATCAGCGGGAGGAAGCACCGGGGAGCTGTTTTTT. Its translation: CASSPGSAGGSTGELFF.

The V call is TRBV7-2, the J call TRBJ2-7; the D gene is possibly TRBD1 (6 bases). The CDR3 runs to 16 residues. With 0 bases removed from V and 2 bases from J, the gap between germline ends came to 14 bases. Germline V CDR1 and CDR2: SGHTA, FQGNSA. This chain's CDR3 is CASSLASAGATYEQYF. In DNA, the CDR3 is TGTGCCAGCAGCTTAGCGTCGGCAGGGGCTACCTACGAGCAGTACTTC.

The chain has TRBV16 and TRBJ1-1, with D possibly TRBD1 on 5 matching bases. V was shortened by 2 bases and J by 2 bases, with 12 bases between the two germline ends. The CDR3 contains 15 residues. Germline CDR1 reads KGHSY; CDR2 reads FQNENV. CDR3 protein: CASSQRRTPNTEAFF. In DNA form, the CDR3 reads TGTGCCAGCAGCCAACGACGGACACCTAACACTGAAGCTTTCTTT.

The chain couples TRBV15 to TRBJ2-7; the D gene is possibly TRBD2 (5 bases). Germline CDR1 and CDR2: LNHNV and YYDKDF (reference sequence). The V end lost 0 bases, the J end lost 2 bases, and 14 bases lay between the germline ends. The CDR3 runs to 16 residues. CDR3 bases: TGTGCCACCAGCAGAGATGCGGGCAGGCGTACCTACGAGCAGTACTTC. Amino acid sequence: CATSRDAGRRTYEQYF.

This clone was recorded a few times. The genes are TRBV7-8 and TRBJ2-3, with unresolved D. Germline V gene data show CDR1 as SGHVS and CDR2 as FQNEAQ. V was shortened by 6 bases and J by 3 bases, with 7 bases between the two germline ends. The CDR3 totals 12 residues. CDR3 amino acids: CASSIQTDTQYF. DNA of the CDR3: TGTGCCAGCAGTATACAGACAGATACGCAGTATTTT.

The chain recombines TRBV4-3 with TRBJ2-2; possible D gene TRBD2, 6 bases. Germline V gives CDR1 LGHNA, CDR2 YSLEER. V lost 0 bases and J lost 8, with 19 bases in between. This CDR3 has 17 residues. Written as DNA, the CDR3 is TGCGCCAGCAGCCAAGAGTTATCGGGGAGGACTGTGGGGGAGCTGTTTTTT. Protein: CASSQELSGRTVGELFF.

This clone was observed a few times. The V and J genes are TRBV5-4 and TRBJ1-1, with 7 positions matching TRBD1. The CDR3 loop spans 15 amino acids. Germline V lookup: CDR1 SGHNT, CDR2 YYREEE (reference sequence). V trimming: 3 bases; J trimming: 4 bases; junction bases outside the gene matches: 9. The CDR3 DNA is TGTGCCAGCAGCTCCGGACAGGAGGAGAGCACTGAAGCTTTCTTT. Translation gives CASSSGQEESTEAFF.

The gene calls are TRBV5-1 and TRBJ2-1; 7 positions match TRBD2. With 1 base clipped from V and 8 bases from J, the junction kept 6 bases outside the gene matches. Germline lookup yields CDR1 SGHRS and CDR2 YFSETQ. CDR3 size: 14 residues. CDR3 bases: TGCGCCAGCAGCTTGCCGACGGGGAGGGATGAGCAGTTCTTC. It encodes CASSLPTGRDEQFF.

The chain carries TRBV18 and TRBJ2-7; 12 bases are a match to TRBD1. CDR1 KGHSH and CDR2 LQKENI come from the germline V gene. CDR3 length: 14 amino acids. J was trimmed by 7 bases and V by 6 bases; bases with no gene match: 7. The CDR3 reads CASSPGTGGQEQYF. The DNA for the CDR3 is TGTGCCAGCTCGCCCGGGACAGGGGGCCAGGAGCAGTACTTC.

This clone was seen only a few times. The chain employs TRBV7-2 and TRBJ2-2, with 10 bases aligning to TRBD2. Trimming took 0 bases from V and 6 from J; bases not matched to a gene: 7. The CDR3 covers 17 residues. CDR1 SGHTA and CDR2 FQGNSA come from the germline V gene. DNA of the CDR3: TGTGCCAGCAGCTTAGCTAGGTCTAGCGGGAGCGCCGGGGAGCTGTTTTTT. Translated: CASSLARSSGSAGELFF.